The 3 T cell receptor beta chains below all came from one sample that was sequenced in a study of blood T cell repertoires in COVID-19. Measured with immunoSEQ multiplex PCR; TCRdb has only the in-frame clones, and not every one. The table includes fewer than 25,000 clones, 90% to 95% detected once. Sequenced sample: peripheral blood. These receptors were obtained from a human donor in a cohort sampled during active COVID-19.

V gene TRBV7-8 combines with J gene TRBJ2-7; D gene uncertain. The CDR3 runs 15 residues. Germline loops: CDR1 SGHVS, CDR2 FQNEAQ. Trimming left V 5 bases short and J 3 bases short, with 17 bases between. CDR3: CASSPSGGENYEQYF. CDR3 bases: TGTGCCAGCAGCCCTTCCGGCGGAGAGAACTACGAGCAGTACTTC.

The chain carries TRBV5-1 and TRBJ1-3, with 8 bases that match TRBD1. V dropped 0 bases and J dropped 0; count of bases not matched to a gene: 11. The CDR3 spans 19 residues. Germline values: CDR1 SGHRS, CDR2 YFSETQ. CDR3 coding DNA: TGCGCCAGCAGCTTGGTAGGGGCCGGGACAGGCTACTCTGGAAACACCATATATTTT. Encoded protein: CASSLVGAGTGYSGNTIYF.

The CDR3 DNA sequence: TGTGCCAGTAGTATAGGGGCAGGGCGGAACACTGAAGCTTTCTTT. Amino acid sequence: CASSIGAGRNTEAFF. This sequence joins TRBV19 and TRBJ1-1; D is possibly TRBD1 (5 bases). This CDR3 is built from 15 residues. Looked up from germline, CDR1 is LNHDA and CDR2 is SQIVND (reference sequence). Trimming took 1 base from V and 1 from J, leaving 10 bases between them.